Following are 29 T cell receptor beta chains from one sample sequenced in a study of tumor-infiltrating lymphocytes in localized non-small cell lung cancer. Clones were sequenced by immunoSEQ multiplex PCR, and TCRdb holds only the in-frame ones, with some missing. The table has fewer than 15,000 clones, 70% to 75% seen once; the top ten hold approximately 14%. What was sequenced was uninvolved lung tissue not adjacent to the tumor. The receptors derive from a human donor with non-small cell lung cancer.

The CDR3 sequence is CASSGTFEAFF. CDR3 coding DNA: TGTGCCAGCAGTGGGACATTTGAAGCTTTCTTT. This sequence joins TRBV28 and TRBJ1-1; possible D gene TRBD1, 6 bases. This CDR3 comprises 11 residues. Per the germline V gene, CDR1 is MDHEN and CDR2 is SYDVKM. V was trimmed by 5 bases and J by 7 bases, leaving 8 bases between them. The whole variable domain, remainder taken from reference TRBV28 and TRBJ1-1, is DVKVTQSSRYLVKRTGEKVFLECVQDMDHENMFWYRQDPGLGLRLIYFSYDVKMKEKGDIPEGYSVSREKKERFSLILESASTNQTSMYLCASSGTFEAFFGQGTRLTVV.

This rearrangement joins TRBV10-3 to TRBJ1-2, with 10 bases fitting TRBD1. The CDR3 has 15 amino acids. The trim removed 5 bases at V and 0 bases at J, leaving 3 bases unmatched. The germline V gene has CDR1 ENHRY and CDR2 SYGVKD. CDR3 nucleotide sequence: TGTGCCATCAGTACCGGGACAGGGGCTAACTATGGCTACACCTTC. Protein sequence: CAISTGTGANYGYTF.

This chain joins TRBV19 and TRBJ2-3, with no clear D. CDR1 is LNHDA and CDR2 is SQIVND in the germline V gene (reference sequence). The CDR3 contains 15 residues. V shed 4 bases and J shed 2 bases, with 13 bases lying between them. The CDR3 DNA follows: TGTGCCAGTAGTAGTATCGGATCTCTCACAGATACGCAGTATTTT. It codes for CASSSIGSLTDTQYF.

This chain links TRBV7-8 with TRBJ2-6; no firm D call. Per the germline V gene, CDR1 is SGHVS and CDR2 is FQNEAQ. CDR3 length: 14 residues. V lost 5 bases and J 4 bases, leaving 9 bases between the germline ends. Here the CDR3 reads CASSPPSGANVLTF. As DNA, the CDR3 is TGTGCCAGCAGCCCCCCGTCCGGGGCCAACGTCCTGACTTTC.

This chain links TRBV5-1 with TRBJ2-7; D unclear. Looked up from germline, CDR1 is SGHRS and CDR2 is YFSETQ. Trimming removed 0 bases from V and 5 bases from J, with 15 bases in between. This CDR3 has 15 amino acids. Written as DNA, the CDR3 is TGCGCCAGCAGCTTGGAGGCGGCAACGGTCCACGAGCAGTACTTC. Encoded protein: CASSLEAATVHEQYF.

The genes are TRBV11-1 and TRBJ2-7; 8 bases line up with TRBD1. The CDR3 runs to 13 residues. J was trimmed by 7 bases and V by 5 bases; bases with no gene match: 7. Germline V CDR1 and CDR2: SGHAT, FQDESV (reference sequence). CDR3 loop: CASSPGQGREQYF. The CDR3 DNA sequence: TGTGCCAGCAGCCCTGGACAGGGTCGAGAGCAGTACTTC.

The V gene is TRBV11-3, the J gene TRBJ2-1; no reliable D call. Between the trimmed V and J ends, which lost 2 bases and 8 bases, there was a span of 13 bases. The CDR3 sequence is 14 residues long. CDR1 SGHNT and CDR2 YENEEA come from the germline V gene. CDR3 DNA sequence: TGTGCCAGCAGCTTACGGACGACTGGGGATGAGCAGTTCTTC. Its protein product is CASSLRTTGDEQFF.

This chain uses TRBV7-2 with TRBJ2-7; maybe TRBD1 (6 bases). Trimming stripped 4 bases from V and 6 bases from J, with 13 bases between. CDR1 and CDR2 (germline): SGHTA, FQGNSA. The CDR3 has 13 amino acids. This CDR3 reads CASSWTALSEQYF. As DNA, the CDR3 is TGTGCCAGCAGCTGGACAGCGCTGAGCGAGCAGTACTTC.

The chain is built from TRBV7-8 and TRBJ2-7; 7 bases are a match to TRBD2. This CDR3 contains 14 residues. V shed 3 bases and J 5 bases; nucleotides not matched to a gene: 7. Looked up from germline, CDR1 is SGHVS and CDR2 is FQNEAQ. CDR3 sequence reads: CASSLGGLRNEQYF. The CDR3 nucleotides are TGTGCCAGCAGCTTGGGGGGACTACGGAACGAGCAGTACTTC.

This clone was counted between two and nine times. The V and J genes are TRBV5-1 and TRBJ1-2, with D unresolved. V was pared by 4 bases and J by 8 bases, with 15 bases between. The CDR3 runs 13 residues. Germline CDR1 SGHRS, CDR2 YFSETQ. In DNA, the CDR3 is TGCGCCAGCAGCCCGGACGGCTCTACCGGCTACACCTTC. Its translation is CASSPDGSTGYTF.

This chain joins TRBV7-8 and TRBJ2-2, with 7 bases aligning to TRBD1. The CDR3 spans 19 residues. Germline lookup yields CDR1 SGHVS and CDR2 FQNEAQ. Germline trimming cut 4 bases from V and 4 bases from J; bases unmatched to any gene: 18. The CDR3 DNA sequence: TGTGCCAGCAGCTCAACCGGGACACTGGGGACAGCTGGCACCGGGGAGCTGTTTTTT. It is translated as CASSSTGTLGTAGTGELFF.

This chain uses TRBV9 with TRBJ2-1; 9 bases fit TRBD2. This CDR3 region has 15 residues. CDR1 is SGDLS, CDR2 YYNGEE, per germline. Germline trimming cut 2 bases from V and 8 bases from J; bases unmatched to any gene: 8. CDR3 sequence reads: CASSVQGLASDEQFF. CDR3 in DNA: TGTGCCAGCAGCGTTCAAGGACTAGCGTCGGATGAGCAGTTCTTC.

This clone was detected a few times. The chain combines TRBV5-5 with TRBJ1-5, with D possibly TRBD1 on 5 matching bases. The V and J ends lost 0 bases and 3 bases respectively, with 7 bases between them. The CDR3 extends over 14 amino acids. From germline, CDR1 is SGHKS and CDR2 YYEKEE (reference sequence). The CDR3 DNA sequence: TGTGCCAGCAGCTTGGGGGACTTCAATCAGCCCCAGCATTTT. Translating it yields CASSLGDFNQPQHF.

V and J are TRBV5-6 and TRBJ2-3; a weak D match, TRBD2 (6 bases). CDR3 length equals 14 residues. Trimming left V 3 bases short and J 4 bases short, with 12 bases between. Germline loops: CDR1 SGHDT, CDR2 YYEEEE. The CDR3: CASSSPGVPDTQYF. As DNA, the CDR3 is TGTGCCAGCAGCTCCCCGGGGGTTCCAGATACGCAGTATTTT.

This chain uses TRBV29-1 with TRBJ2-7; TRBD2 might be the D (6 bases). CDR1 and CDR2 (germline): SQVTM, ANQGSEA. The V gene lost 7 bases and the J gene lost 7 bases, with 20 bases spanning the gap. The CDR3 is 13 residues long. CDR3 amino acids: CSASGTPRGEQYF. Written as DNA, the CDR3 is TGCAGCGCATCCGGGACCCCGCGGGGTGAGCAGTACTTC.

The chain couples TRBV11-1 to TRBJ2-5, with D maybe TRBD2 (7 bases). Germline V CDR1 and CDR2: SGHAT, FQDESV (reference sequence). Trimming removed 3 bases at V and 0 bases at J, with 20 bases between. The CDR3 covers 18 residues. CDR3 residues: CASSFGRSGTPNQETQYF. CDR3 DNA sequence: TGTGCCAGCAGCTTCGGGCGGAGCGGGACACCTAACCAAGAGACCCAGTACTTC.

V gene TRBV11-3 combines with J gene TRBJ2-7, with D maybe TRBD2 (6 bases). The CDR3 loop spans 15 amino acids. The V end was cut by 4 bases, the J end by 4 bases, with 17 bases between. CDR1 and CDR2 from the germline V gene are SGHNT and YENEEA. CDR3: CASSSAISGDYEQYF. The CDR3 coding sequence is TGTGCCAGCAGCTCCGCCATTAGCGGAGATTACGAGCAGTACTTC.

The CDR3, as DNA: TGTGCCAGCAGCGACAGGAGCAATCAGCCCCAGCATTTT. Translated: CASSDRSNQPQHF. The chain carries TRBV28 and TRBJ1-5; perhaps TRBD1 as D (6 bases). The ends were cut back, 6 bases at V and 1 base at J, with 7 bases in the middle. Germline CDR1 MDHEN, CDR2 SYDVKM. CDR3 length equals 13 residues.

The chain is built from TRBV7-2 and TRBJ2-5, with 8 nucleotides matching TRBD2. The CDR3 spans 18 residues. V lost 2 bases to trimming and J lost 2 bases; unmatched junction nucleotides: 13. The germline V gene has CDR1 SGHTA and CDR2 FQGNSA. CDR3 nucleotides: TGTGCCAGCAGCTTAATCTTCGCGGGGGGAAGGGGACAAGAGACCCAGTACTTC. Translation gives CASSLIFAGGRGQETQYF.

V is TRBV29-1 and J is TRBJ2-3; 11 bases align to TRBD2. The CDR3 runs 15 residues. V dropped 7 bases and J dropped 5; count of bases not matched to a gene: 11. Germline CDR1 and CDR2: SQVTM and ANQGSEA. In nucleotides, the CDR3 is TGCAGCGCACCTTTAGCGGGGGGGCGGGGAGATACGCAGTATTTT. Translating it yields CSAPLAGGRGDTQYF.

The chain couples TRBV5-1 to TRBJ2-7, with 10 bases matching TRBD1. The CDR3 loop spans 14 amino acids. V dropped 4 bases and J dropped 6; count of bases not matched to a gene: 7. CDR1 and CDR2 (germline): SGHRS, YFSETQ. The CDR3 region is CASSETGTGVEQYF. The DNA of the CDR3 is TGCGCCAGCAGCGAAACCGGGACAGGGGTCGAGCAGTACTTC.

This clone was detected a few times. The V and J genes are TRBV5-1 and TRBJ2-3; D gene ambiguous. V lost 0 bases and J 1 base, leaving 9 bases between the germline ends. The CDR3 contains 15 residues. Germline lookup yields CDR1 SGHRS and CDR2 YFSETQ. The CDR3 region has the DNA TGCGCCAGCAGCTTGGTAGTCAAAGGCACAGATACGCAGTATTTT. Translation gives CASSLVVKGTDTQYF.

This chain uses TRBV5-1 with TRBJ2-3; 8 bases fit TRBD1. This CDR3 region has 14 residues. V lost 4 bases and J lost 3; bases outside the gene matches: 4. Per the germline V gene, CDR1 is SGHRS and CDR2 is YFSETQ. CDR3 sequence (DNA): TGCGCCAGCAGCCCTACAGGGGGAACAGATACGCAGTATTTT. This translates into CASSPTGGTDTQYF.

V and J are TRBV7-9 and TRBJ2-1; D gene unclear. The CDR3 sequence is 15 residues long. Germline values: CDR1 SEHNR, CDR2 FQNEAQ (reference sequence). Between the trimmed V and J ends, which lost 2 bases and 5 bases, there was a span of 13 bases. The CDR3 DNA reads as TGTGCCAGCAGCTTATCCGAGACCAGCAACAATGAGCAGTTCTTC. Protein product: CASSLSETSNNEQFF.

V is TRBV30 and J is TRBJ2-3; 7 bases map to TRBD2. V lost 5 bases and J lost 4; bases outside the gene matches: 6. The CDR3 runs to 13 residues. Germline CDR1 and CDR2: GTSNPN and SVGIG (reference sequence). The CDR3 loop reads CAWGRVQPDTQYF. CDR3 sequence (DNA): TGTGCCTGGGGGAGGGTTCAGCCAGATACGCAGTATTTT.

This clone is medium-sized within its sample. The chain carries TRBV7-3 and TRBJ2-3, with D possibly being TRBD2 (6 bases). With 1 base removed from V and 15 bases from J, the gap between germline ends came to 23 bases. Germline V gene sequence: CDR1 SGHTA, CDR2 FQGTGA. CDR3 length: 15 amino acids. The CDR3: CASSLRPGSGAGIYF. CDR3 bases: TGTGCCAGCAGCTTAAGGCCTGGGAGTGGCGCGGGGATTTATTTT.

The CDR3 DNA reads as TGTGCCAGCAGCTCACACAATGAGCAGTTCTTC. This sequence encodes CASSSHNEQFF. The chain recombines TRBV11-3 with TRBJ2-1; D remains unclear. The CDR3 contains 11 residues. Germline loops: CDR1 SGHNT, CDR2 YENEEA. Trimming pared 4 bases from V and 5 bases from J, leaving 3 bases between.

In this sample, this clone turned up a few times. V and J are TRBV25-1 and TRBJ1-1; no clear D gene. Germline V lookup: CDR1 MGHDK, CDR2 SYGVNS. The CDR3 extends over 12 amino acids. With 3 bases removed from V and 0 bases from J, the gap between germline ends came to 2 bases. The CDR3 loop reads CASSDMNTEAFF. As DNA, the CDR3 is TGTGCCAGCAGTGATATGAACACTGAAGCTTTCTTT.

The chain combines TRBV7-2 with TRBJ1-5; 9 nucleotides agree with TRBD1. CDR1 and CDR2 from the germline V gene are SGHTA and FQGNSA. The J segment lost 1 base and the V segment lost 3 bases, leaving 1 base of the junction unmatched. This CDR3 is 15 amino acids long. The CDR3 loop reads CASSLDRGSNQPQHF. CDR3 sequence (DNA): TGTGCCAGCAGCTTGGACAGGGGAAGCAATCAGCCCCAGCATTTT.